This T cell receptor beta chain was captured in a study of T cell clones after liver transplantation. On the study more broadly: TCRbeta sequencing after a pre-transplant mixed lymphocyte reaction identified graft-donor-reactive clones, later tracked in post-transplant blood. Standard immunosuppression, with no induction, continued until 12-24 months after transplant. As an antigen-independent comparator, third-party-reactive TCRbeta sequences came from pre-transplant mixed lymphocyte reactions.

V was cut by 7 bases and J by 1 base, with 16 bases left in between. Germline-derived CDR1 and CDR2 are MDHEN and SYDVKM. The CDR3 is 15 residues long. TCRdb's copy holds only in-frame clones and misses some; the assay was immunoSEQ multiplex PCR. The table includes about 74,000 clones, around 80% detected once. Sequencing was performed on CD4+ T cells from blood, taken before liver transplant. The source is a human donor who received a liver transplant. The V and J genes are TRBV28 and TRBJ1-1, with D perhaps TRBD1 (6 bases). The CDR3 DNA sequence: TGTGCCAGCATCTTATGGGGGCTACCGAACACTGAAGCTTTCTTT. Its protein product is CASILWGLPNTEAFF. The complete variable domain, with remaining parts taken from reference TRBV28 and TRBJ1-1, reads DVKVTQSSRYLVKRTGEKVFLECVQDMDHENMFWYRQDPGLGLRLIYFSYDVKMKEKGDIPEGYSVSREKKERFSLILESASTNQTSMYLCASILWGLPNTEAFFGQGTRLTVV.